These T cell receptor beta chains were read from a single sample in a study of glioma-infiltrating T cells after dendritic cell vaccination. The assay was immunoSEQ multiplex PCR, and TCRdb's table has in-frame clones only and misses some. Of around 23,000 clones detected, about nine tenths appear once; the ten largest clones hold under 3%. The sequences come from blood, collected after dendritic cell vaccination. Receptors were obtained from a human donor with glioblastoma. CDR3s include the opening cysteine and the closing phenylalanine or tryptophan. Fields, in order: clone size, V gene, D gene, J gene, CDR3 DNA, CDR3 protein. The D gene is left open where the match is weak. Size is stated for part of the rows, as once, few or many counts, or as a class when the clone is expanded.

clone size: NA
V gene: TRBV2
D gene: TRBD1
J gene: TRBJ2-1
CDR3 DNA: TGTGCCAGCAGGGCCGGGACAGGGATCGACAATGAGCAGTTCTTC
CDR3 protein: CASRAGTGIDNEQFF

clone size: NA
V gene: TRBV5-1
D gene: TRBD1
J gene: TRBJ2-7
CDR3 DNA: TGCGCCAGCAGGCCGGGGGACAGGGCATTTGAGCAGTACTTC
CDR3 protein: CASRPGDRAFEQYF

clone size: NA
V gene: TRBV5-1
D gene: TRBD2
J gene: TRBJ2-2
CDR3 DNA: TGCGCCAGCAGCTTGGCCTCTAGCGGGGGTTATACCGGGGAGCTGTTTTTT
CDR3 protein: CASSLASSGGYTGELFF

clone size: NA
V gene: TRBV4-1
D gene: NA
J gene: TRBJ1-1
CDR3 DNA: TGCGCCAGCAGCCTACGGTTAGATCTAAAATTCACTGAAGCTTTCTTT
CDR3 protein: CASSLRLDLKFTEAFF

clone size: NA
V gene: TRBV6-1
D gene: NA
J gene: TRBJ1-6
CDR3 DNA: TGTGCCAGCAGAGGGAGCTCCTATAATTCCCCCCTCCACTTT
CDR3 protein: CASRGSSYNSPLHF

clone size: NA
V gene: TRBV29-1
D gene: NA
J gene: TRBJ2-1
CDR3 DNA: TGCAGCGTTGGGCTTAATGAGCAGTTCTTC
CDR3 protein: CSVGLNEQFF

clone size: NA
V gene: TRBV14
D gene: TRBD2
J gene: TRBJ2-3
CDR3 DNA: TGTGCCAGCAGCCCCCATGAGTCTTGGCGGCTAGCGGGCACAGATACGCAGTATTTT
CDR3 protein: CASSPHESWRLAGTDTQYF

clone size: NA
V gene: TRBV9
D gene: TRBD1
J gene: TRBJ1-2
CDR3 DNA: TGTGCCAGCAGCGTTGGGACAGGGAGGACCTCTAACTATGGCTACACCTTC
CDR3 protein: CASSVGTGRTSNYGYTF

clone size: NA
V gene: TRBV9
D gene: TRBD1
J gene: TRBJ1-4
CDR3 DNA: TGTGCCAGCAGCGCGCCGAAGACAGGGCGGTATAATGAAAAACTGTTTTTT
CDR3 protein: CASSAPKTGRYNEKLFF

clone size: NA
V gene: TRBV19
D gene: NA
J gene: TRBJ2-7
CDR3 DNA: TGTGCCAGTAGTATGTTGCCCTTTACAGGGTACGAGCAGTACTTC
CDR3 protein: CASSMLPFTGYEQYF

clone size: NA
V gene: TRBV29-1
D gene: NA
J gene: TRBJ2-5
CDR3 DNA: TGCAGCGTTACATCGACCAATAAGGACAGCCTTCAAGAGACCCAGTACTTC
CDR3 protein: CSVTSTNKDSLQETQYF

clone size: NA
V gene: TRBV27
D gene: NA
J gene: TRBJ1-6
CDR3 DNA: TGTGCCAGCAGCGGGGGGGGTCCTGGCTCCTATAATTCACCCCTCCACTTT
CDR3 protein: CASSGGGPGSYNSPLHF

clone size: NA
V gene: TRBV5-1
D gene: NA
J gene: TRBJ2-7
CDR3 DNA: TGCGCCAGCAGCTTACAGGGACCCGAAGGGCAGTACTTC
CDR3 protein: CASSLQGPEGQYF

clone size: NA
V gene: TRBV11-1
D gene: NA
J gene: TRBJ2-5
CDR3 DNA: TGTGCCAGCAGCCCGCAGGGCAGGACCCAGTACTTC
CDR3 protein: CASSPQGRTQYF

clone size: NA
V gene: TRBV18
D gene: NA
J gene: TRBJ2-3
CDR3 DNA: TGTGCCAGCTCACCACCGAAAGCGTCTCGTAGCACAGATACGCAGTATTTT
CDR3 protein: CASSPPKASRSTDTQYF

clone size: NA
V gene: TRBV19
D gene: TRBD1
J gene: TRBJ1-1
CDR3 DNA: TGTGCCAGTAGTATAACTAGGAGACAGGGCGGCGCTTTCTTT
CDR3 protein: CASSITRRQGGAFF

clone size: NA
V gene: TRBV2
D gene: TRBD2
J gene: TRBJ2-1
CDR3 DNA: TGTGCCAGCAGTGAATGGGCTAGCGGGGACAATGAGCAGTTCTTC
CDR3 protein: CASSEWASGDNEQFF

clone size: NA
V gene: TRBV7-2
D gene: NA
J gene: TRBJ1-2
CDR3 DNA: TGTGCCAGCAGCTTAACAGCCAATAACTATGGCTACACCTTC
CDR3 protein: CASSLTANNYGYTF

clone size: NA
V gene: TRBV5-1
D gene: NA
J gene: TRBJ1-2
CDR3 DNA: TGCGCCAGCAGCTTAGGTATGGGGGGAGATAACTATGGCTACACCTTC
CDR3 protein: CASSLGMGGDNYGYTF

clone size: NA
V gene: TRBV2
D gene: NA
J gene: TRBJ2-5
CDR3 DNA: TGTGCCAGCAATAATGAAGCTGTTCGGGTAAAGACCCAGTACTTC
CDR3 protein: CASNNEAVRVKTQYF

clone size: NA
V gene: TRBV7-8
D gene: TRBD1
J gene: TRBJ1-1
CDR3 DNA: TGTGCCAGCAGGCCTTTTACAGGGGACACTGAAGCTTTCTTT
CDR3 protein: CASRPFTGDTEAFF

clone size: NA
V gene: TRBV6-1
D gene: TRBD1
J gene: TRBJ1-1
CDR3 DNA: TGTGCCAGCAGTGAAGCCCCGGGACAGCAGAACACTGAAGCTTTCTTT
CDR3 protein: CASSEAPGQQNTEAFF

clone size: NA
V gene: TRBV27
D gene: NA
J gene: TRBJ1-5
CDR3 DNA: TGTGCCAGCAGTTTTCGGAGCAATCAGCCCCAGCATTTT
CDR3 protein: CASSFRSNQPQHF

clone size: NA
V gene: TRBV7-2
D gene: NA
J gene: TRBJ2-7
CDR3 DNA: TGTGCCAGCAGCCAAGGACAGTACGAGCAGTACTTC
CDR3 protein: CASSQGQYEQYF

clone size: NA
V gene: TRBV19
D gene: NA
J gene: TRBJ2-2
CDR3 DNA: TGTGCCAGTAGTATGGTGAGCACCGGGGAGCTGTTTTTT
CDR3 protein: CASSMVSTGELFF

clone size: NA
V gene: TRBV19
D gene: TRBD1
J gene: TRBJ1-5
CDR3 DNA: TGTGCCAGTAGTATACGGACAGGGGGCAATCAGCCCCAGCATTTT
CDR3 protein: CASSIRTGGNQPQHF

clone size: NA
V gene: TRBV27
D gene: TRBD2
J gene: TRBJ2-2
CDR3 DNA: TGTGCCAGCAGTCCCCCACCGGGACTAGCGGGAAGAGAGACCGGGGAGCTGTTTTTT
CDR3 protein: CASSPPPGLAGRETGELFF

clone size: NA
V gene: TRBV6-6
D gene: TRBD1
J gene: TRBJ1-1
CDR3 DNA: TGTGCCAGCAGTTCTACACAGGGGTATTCTGCTGAAGCTTTCTTT
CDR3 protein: CASSSTQGYSAEAFF

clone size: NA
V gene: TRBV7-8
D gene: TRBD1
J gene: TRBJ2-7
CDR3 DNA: TGTGCCAGCAGCCCAGGGGGGACAGGGGCCTCCTACGAGCAGTACTTC
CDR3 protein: CASSPGGTGASYEQYF

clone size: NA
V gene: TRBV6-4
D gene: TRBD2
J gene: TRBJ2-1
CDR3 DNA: TGTGCCAGCAGGGGAGGGGCAGGGAACAATGAGCAGTTCTTC
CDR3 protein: CASRGGAGNNEQFF

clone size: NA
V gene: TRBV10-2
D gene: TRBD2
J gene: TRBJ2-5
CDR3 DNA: TGCGCCAGCAGTGATCTAGCGGGCTCCCAAGAGACCCAGTACTTC
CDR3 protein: CASSDLAGSQETQYF

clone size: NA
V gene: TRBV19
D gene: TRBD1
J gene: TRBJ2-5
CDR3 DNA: TGTGCCAGTAGGGCCACAGGGGGCAGGGAGACCCAGTACTTC
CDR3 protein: CASRATGGRETQYF

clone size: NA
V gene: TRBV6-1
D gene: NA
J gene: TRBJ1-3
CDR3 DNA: TGTGCCGGAAGACAAGGGGAGGCGGGAAACACCATATATTTT
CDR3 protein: CAGRQGEAGNTIYF

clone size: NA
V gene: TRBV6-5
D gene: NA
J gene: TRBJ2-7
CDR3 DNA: TGTGCCAGCATAGGGGGGGGCTCCTACGAGCAGTACTTC
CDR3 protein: CASIGGGSYEQYF

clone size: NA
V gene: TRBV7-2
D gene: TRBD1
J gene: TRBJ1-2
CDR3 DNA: TGTGCCAGCAGCTTACCCGGGACAGGGGGCTCCCTCTATGGCTACACCTTC
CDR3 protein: CASSLPGTGGSLYGYTF

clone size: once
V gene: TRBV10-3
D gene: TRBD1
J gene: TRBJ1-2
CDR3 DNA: TGTGCCATCACCACCCCGGGACAGGGTGATGGCTACACCTTC
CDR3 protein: CAITTPGQGDGYTF

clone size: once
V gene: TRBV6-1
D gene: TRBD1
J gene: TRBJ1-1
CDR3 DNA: TGTGCCAGCAGCAGGGGGGTGAACACTGAAGCTTTCTTT
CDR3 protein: CASSRGVNTEAFF

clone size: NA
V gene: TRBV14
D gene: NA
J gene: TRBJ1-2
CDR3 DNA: TGTGCCAGCAGTACTCAGGGCTATGGCTACACCTTC
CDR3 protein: CASSTQGYGYTF

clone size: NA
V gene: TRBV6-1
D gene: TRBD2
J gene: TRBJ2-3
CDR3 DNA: TGTGCCAGCACCATGACTAGCAGGGATACGCAGTATTTT
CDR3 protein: CASTMTSRDTQYF

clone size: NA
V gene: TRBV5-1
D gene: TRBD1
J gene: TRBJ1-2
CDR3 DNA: TGCGCCAGCAGCTTGGAGGGGGCTTATGGCTACACCTTC
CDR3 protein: CASSLEGAYGYTF

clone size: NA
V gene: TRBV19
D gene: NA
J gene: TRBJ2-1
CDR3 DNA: TGTGCCAGTTCAGGCACGGGGGCCTACAATGAGCAGTTCTTC
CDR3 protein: CASSGTGAYNEQFF

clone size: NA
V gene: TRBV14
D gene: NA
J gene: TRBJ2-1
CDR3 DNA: TGTGCCAGCAGCCAACGCACACAGGCGAGCTCCTACAATGAGCAGTTCTTC
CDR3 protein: CASSQRTQASSYNEQFF

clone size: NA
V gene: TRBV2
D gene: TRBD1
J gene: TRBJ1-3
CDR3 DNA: TGTGCCAGCAGCCTCCACCGGGACAGCGGTGGAAACACCATATATTTT
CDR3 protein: CASSLHRDSGGNTIYF

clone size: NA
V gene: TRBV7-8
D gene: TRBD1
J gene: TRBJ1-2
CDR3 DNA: TGTGCCAGCAGCTTAGGGGACAGGGGCAGAGGGAACTATGGCTACACCTTC
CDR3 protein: CASSLGDRGRGNYGYTF

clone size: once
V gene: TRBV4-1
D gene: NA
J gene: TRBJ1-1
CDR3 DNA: TGCGCCAGCAGCCAGGGAGACACTGAAGCTTTCTTT
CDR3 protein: CASSQGDTEAFF

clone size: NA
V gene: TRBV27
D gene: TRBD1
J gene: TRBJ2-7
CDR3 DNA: TGTGCCAGCAGTTCCGGGACAGGGGGCAGGGAGCAGTACTTC
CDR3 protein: CASSSGTGGREQYF

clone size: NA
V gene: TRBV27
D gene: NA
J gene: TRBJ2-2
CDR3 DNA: TGTGCCAGCAAAATTACGTCCTCGGGGTTAGAAGAGACCGGGGAGCTGTTTTTT
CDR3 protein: CASKITSSGLEETGELFF

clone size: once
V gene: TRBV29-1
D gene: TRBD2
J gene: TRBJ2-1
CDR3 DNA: TGCAGCGTTGCCGGCGGGGGGGCGTCCTACAATGAGCAGTTCTTC
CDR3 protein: CSVAGGGASYNEQFF

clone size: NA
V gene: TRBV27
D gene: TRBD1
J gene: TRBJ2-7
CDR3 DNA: TGTGCCAGCAGTCTCATCAGACAGGGTATCCACGAGCAGTACTTC
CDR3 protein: CASSLIRQGIHEQYF

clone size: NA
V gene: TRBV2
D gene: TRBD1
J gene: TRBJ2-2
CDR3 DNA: TGTGCCAGCAACCGAGGGACAGTTCAGAGCGGGGAGCTGTTTTTT
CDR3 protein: CASNRGTVQSGELFF